These 8 T cell receptor beta chains were sequenced from one sample in a study of T cell responses to AZD1222 COVID-19 vaccine (dated by TCRdb to 2020 to 2023). Library preparation used the immunoSEQ multiplex PCR assay. TCRdb stores this immuneACCESS table with in-frame sequences only. Part of the clones is absent; in the studies checked, under half of the shortfall reflects unresolved V genes, and no reason is known for the rest. Present in this sample are 100,000 to 150,000 clones, about 89% of which were seen just once. The ten largest clones take up about 10% of the sample. The sample's time point label, decoded: baseline before first vaccination. The sequencing used peripheral blood, collected on day 0 of AZD1222 vaccination. The source of these receptors is an adult in good health.

As for this clone: Different DNA sequences within this sample yield the same CDR3. The rearrangement uses TRBV19 and TRBJ1-2, with 8 bases matching TRBD1. This CDR3 comprises 13 residues. With V trimmed by 5 bases and J by 11 bases, 10 bases remained unmatched. Germline-derived CDR1 and CDR2 are LNHDA and SQIVND (reference sequence). The CDR3: CASSSGTGLGYTF. In nucleotides, the CDR3 is TGTGCCAGTAGTTCCGGGACAGGCCTTGGTTACACCTTC.

The CDR3 sequence: CASSLAPSYNEQFF. CDR3 in DNA: TGTGCCAGCAGCTTAGCTCCCTCCTACAATGAGCAGTTCTTC. The chain combines TRBV11-1 with TRBJ2-1; the D is unclear. Germline loops: CDR1 SGHAT, CDR2 FQDESV (reference sequence). Trimming left V 0 bases short and J 0 bases short, with 3 bases between. The CDR3 sequence is 14 residues long.

This clone was observed once. CDR3: CASSKRTSGGAQGNEQFF. CDR3 DNA sequence: TGTGCCAGCAGCAAAAGGACTAGCGGGGGGGCCCAGGGCAATGAGCAGTTCTTC. The gene calls are TRBV21-1 and TRBJ2-1; the tabulated D call, TRBD2, remains unverified against the DNA. TRBV21-1 represents a pseudogene. This CDR3 contains 18 residues.

The V gene is TRBV5-1, the J gene TRBJ1-2; D is undetermined. The germline CDR1 and CDR2 sequences are SGHRS and YFSETQ. This CDR3 has 13 amino acids. Trimming stripped 4 bases from V and 8 bases from J, with 15 bases between. CDR3 in amino acids: CASSPQAVRGYTF. The CDR3 DNA sequence: TGCGCCAGCAGCCCCCAGGCGGTCCGGGGCTACACCTTC.

This clone showed up just a few times. J is TRBJ2-3 and V is TRBV6-5, with 8 positions matching TRBD2. The J segment lost 2 bases and the V segment lost 7 bases, leaving 5 bases of the junction unmatched. CDR3 length: 14 residues. The germline V gene encodes CDR1 MNHEY and CDR2 SVGAGI. Written as DNA, the CDR3 is TGTGCCAGCACGGGCGGGGGGCTCACAGATACGCAGTATTTT. Amino acid sequence: CASTGGGLTDTQYF.

With regard to this clone: This sample includes further DNA sequences coding for the same CDR3. V gene TRBV5-1 combines with J gene TRBJ2-1, with D unresolved. Deletions cut 0 bases from V and 5 bases from J, with 6 bases between. Germline CDR1 SGHRS, CDR2 YFSETQ. The CDR3 is 13 residues long. DNA of the CDR3: TGCGCCAGCAGCTTGGGGTCCAACAATGAGCAGTTCTTC. Translating gives CASSLGSNNEQFF.

The chain employs TRBV30 and TRBJ1-1; 7 bases agree with TRBD1. V shed 4 bases, J shed 4 bases, and the junction held 3 bases outside the gene matches. The V gene's germline CDR1 is GTSNPN and CDR2 SVGIG (reference sequence). This CDR3 is 12 amino acids long. The CDR3 here is CAWTTGFTEAFF. CDR3 sequence (DNA): TGTGCCTGGACGACAGGGTTCACTGAAGCTTTCTTT.

V usage is TRBV5-1 and J usage is TRBJ1-4, with 7 bases fitting TRBD1. Per germline, CDR1 SGHRS and CDR2 YFSETQ. This CDR3 region has 15 residues. V was pared by 3 bases and J by 0 bases, with 2 bases of the junction left unmatched. The CDR3 bases are TGCGCCAGCAGCTGGGACAGTGCAACTAATGAAAAACTGTTTTTT. Its protein product is CASSWDSATNEKLFF. The full variable domain, with the rest looked up from reference TRBV5-1 and TRBJ1-4, is KAGVTQTPRYLIKTRGQQVTLSCSPISGHRSVSWYQQTPGQGLQFLFEYFSETQRNKGNFPGRFSGRQFSNSRSEMNVSTLELGDSALYLCASSWDSATNEKLFFGSGTQLSVL.